These 15 T cell receptor beta chains were sequenced from one sample in a study of cytotoxic CD8 clonotypes in ibrutinib-treated CLL. Using immunoSEQ multiplex PCR, the repertoire was profiled, and TCRdb retains in-frame clones only, with some absent. The sample records approximately 100,000 clones, around 77% being singletons. Sequenced material: PBMCs, taken after 24 months of ibrutinib treatment. These receptors came from a human donor with chronic lymphocytic leukemia.

This clone is a singleton in its sample. The V gene is TRBV28, the J gene TRBJ1-2; 10 nucleotides agree with TRBD1. The CDR3 runs to 24 residues. Germline values: CDR1 MDHEN, CDR2 SYDVKM. Trimming cost V 4 bases and J 0 bases; bases outside gene matches: 29. CDR3 bases: TGTGCCAGCAGTTCTCGGCGGGGGAAGTGGGGCTCGGGACAGGGGCAAAGAACTAACTATGGCTACACCTTC. Its protein product is CASSSRRGKWGSGQGQRTNYGYTF.

The chain carries TRBV4-2 and TRBJ1-4, with 9 bases lining up with TRBD1. The V and J ends lost 4 bases and 8 bases, in that order; junction bases with no gene match: 5. The V gene's germline CDR1 is LGHNA and CDR2 YNFKEQ. CDR3 size: 14 residues. DNA for the CDR3: TGTGCCAGCAGCCCACGACAGGGGGACGAAAAACTGTTTTTT. Translating gives CASSPRQGDEKLFF.

The rearrangement uses TRBV21-1 and TRBJ1-5. TRBV21-1 is a pseudogene. The length of the CDR3 is 18 residues. CDR3 bases: TGTGCCAGCAGCAATAGATATCCGGGACGCTCACCAAATCAGCCCCAGCATTTT. Translation: CASSNRYPGRSPNQPQHF.

The rearrangement uses TRBV19 and TRBJ2-7, with a tentative D call TRBD1 (5 bases). The germline CDR1 and CDR2 sequences are LNHDA and SQIVND (reference sequence). The CDR3 contains 16 residues. V was trimmed by 3 bases and J by 5 bases, leaving 20 bases between them. The CDR3 DNA follows: TGTGCCAGTAGTATTCTGTCTGGTCAGGGTGGCGACGAGCAGTACTTC. Its translation: CASSILSGQGGDEQYF.

The chain couples TRBV18 to TRBJ2-7; 11 nucleotides line up with TRBD1. The germline CDR1 and CDR2 sequences are KGHSH and LQKENI. J lost 3 bases, V lost 6 bases, and 7 bases had no gene match. The CDR3 has 15 amino acids. Here the CDR3 DNA reads TGTGCCAGCTCTCTCGGACAGGGGGCTAGCTACGAGCAGTACTTC. This translates into CASSLGQGASYEQYF.

The chain couples TRBV19 to TRBJ1-2, with a possible D match to TRBD1 (6 bases). The CDR3 loop spans 15 amino acids. CDR1 is LNHDA, CDR2 SQIVND, per germline (reference sequence). Trimming shortened V by 5 bases and J by 4 bases, and 17 bases separated the two germline ends. The CDR3 DNA reads TGTGCCAGTAGTTATAACAGGGAGATCGGCTATGGCTACACCTTC. Translated: CASSYNREIGYGYTF.

This chain connects TRBV10-1 to TRBJ2-2; 10 bases are shared with TRBD1. Germline values: CDR1 WNHNN, CDR2 SYGVQD (reference sequence). The CDR3 sequence is 16 residues long. V lost 6 bases, J lost 0 bases, and 4 bases stayed unmatched. CDR3 DNA: TGCGCCAGCAGCCGAGGGACAGGGGCGAACACCGGGGAGCTGTTTTTT. Protein sequence: CASSRGTGANTGELFF.

The chain is built from TRBV19 and TRBJ2-5; 7 positions match TRBD1. The ends lost 3 bases at V and 1 base at J; junction bases unmatched: 8. CDR1 and CDR2 (germline): LNHDA, SQIVND (reference sequence). CDR3 length: 16 amino acids. CDR3 sequence: CASSMVTGNLQETQYF. The CDR3 coding sequence is TGTGCCAGTAGTATGGTGACAGGGAACCTCCAAGAGACCCAGTACTTC.

This sequence joins TRBV25-1 and TRBJ1-1; D remains ambiguous. Germline CDR1 MGHDK, CDR2 SYGVNS. The CDR3 is 14 residues long. V was cut by 4 bases and J by 5 bases, with 14 bases left in between. The DNA of the CDR3 is TGTGCCAGCAGTGCCGACAACACTGGGACTGAAGCTTTCTTT. Translation gives CASSADNTGTEAFF.

This clone was picked up one time. V usage is TRBV5-1 and J usage is TRBJ2-1; 7 positions match TRBD1. V lost 4 bases to trimming and J lost 6 bases; unmatched junction nucleotides: 10. Germline V gene lookup returns CDR1 SGHRS and CDR2 YFSETQ. The CDR3 contains 15 residues. The DNA of the CDR3 is TGCGCCAGCAGCATACTGAACAGGGGAAGCAATGAGCAGTTCTTC. Amino acids: CASSILNRGSNEQFF.

The gene calls are TRBV19 and TRBJ2-3, with 8 positions matching TRBD2. This CDR3 region has 17 residues. The junction had 10 bases not matched to a gene; V was cut back by 3 bases and J by 2 bases. Germline V gives CDR1 LNHDA, CDR2 SQIVND (reference sequence). The CDR3 reads CASSIGGSGSFTDTQYF. The CDR3 DNA reads as TGTGCCAGTAGTATCGGGGGAAGCGGGAGTTTCACAGATACGCAGTATTTT.

V gene TRBV10-3 combines with J gene TRBJ2-5; 7 nucleotides align to TRBD2. Germline V gives CDR1 ENHRY, CDR2 SYGVKD. The length of the CDR3 is 13 residues. V was pared by 4 bases and J by 4 bases, with 3 bases of the junction left unmatched. The CDR3, as DNA: TGTGCCATCAGTGTGGGAGGGGCAGAGACCCAGTACTTC. This codes for CAISVGGAETQYF.

The chain uses TRBV6-5 and TRBJ1-1; D call uncertain. This CDR3 comprises 11 residues. Trimming took 8 bases from V and 6 from J, leaving 10 bases between them. Germline V gene sequence: CDR1 MNHEY, CDR2 SVGAGI. CDR3 coding DNA: TGTGCCAGCGTGAGCGGCCCTGAAGCTTTCTTT. This translates into CASVSGPEAFF.

The V gene is TRBV7-2, the J gene TRBJ2-2; 9 bases match TRBD2. Germline-derived CDR1 and CDR2 are SGHTA and FQGNSA. The junction had 3 bases not matched to a gene; V was cut back by 0 bases and J by 4 bases. This CDR3 is built from 16 residues. CDR3 sequence: CASSLAASGVTGELFF. DNA of the CDR3: TGTGCCAGCAGCTTAGCTGCTAGCGGGGTCACCGGGGAGCTGTTTTTT.

V usage is TRBV2 and J usage is TRBJ2-1; 7 bases line up with TRBD2. V shed 0 bases, J shed 0 bases, and the junction held 2 bases outside the gene matches. The CDR3 has 16 amino acids. Germline V CDR1 and CDR2: SNHLY, FYNNEI. DNA for the CDR3: TGTGCCAGCAGTGAAGCGGGACTAAGCTCCTACAATGAGCAGTTCTTC. Residues: CASSEAGLSSYNEQFF.